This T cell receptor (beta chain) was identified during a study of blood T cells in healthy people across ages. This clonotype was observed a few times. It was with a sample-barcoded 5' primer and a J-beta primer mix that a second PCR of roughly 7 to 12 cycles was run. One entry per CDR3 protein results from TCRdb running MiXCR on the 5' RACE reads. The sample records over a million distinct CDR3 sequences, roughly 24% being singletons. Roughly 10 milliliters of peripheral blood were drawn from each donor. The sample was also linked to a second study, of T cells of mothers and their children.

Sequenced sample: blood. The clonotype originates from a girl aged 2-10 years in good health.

For the CDR3, the DNA is TGCGCCAGCAGCCATGTCGGGACATGGGAGGGCTACACCTTC. Amino acid sequence: CASSHVGTWEGYTF. This chain uses TRBV4-1 with TRBJ1-2, with a tentative D call TRBD1 (6 bases). The V and J ends lost 3 bases and 8 bases respectively, with 16 bases between them. The germline V gene encodes CDR1 MGHRA and CDR2 YSYEKL. The CDR3 is made up of 14 amino acids.